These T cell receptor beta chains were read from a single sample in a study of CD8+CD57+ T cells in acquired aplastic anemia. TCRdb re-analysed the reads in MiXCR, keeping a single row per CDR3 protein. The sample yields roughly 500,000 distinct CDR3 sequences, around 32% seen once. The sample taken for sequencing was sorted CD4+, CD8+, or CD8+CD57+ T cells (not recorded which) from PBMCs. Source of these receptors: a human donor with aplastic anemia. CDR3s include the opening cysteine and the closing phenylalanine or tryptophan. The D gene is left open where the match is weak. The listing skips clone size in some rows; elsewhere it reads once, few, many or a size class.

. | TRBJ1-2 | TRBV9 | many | CASSVEPGDGGYTF | TGTGCCAGCAGCGTAGAGCCAGGGGATGGGGGCTACACCTTC
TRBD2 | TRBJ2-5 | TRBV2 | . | CASSEWTSEETQYF | TGTGCCAGCAGTGAATGGACTAGCGAAGAGACCCAGTACTTC
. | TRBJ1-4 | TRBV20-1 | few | CSAPMGGGEKLFF | TGCAGTGCCCCGATGGGGGGAGGCGAAAAACTGTTTTTT
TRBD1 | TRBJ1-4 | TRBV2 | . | CASTLGQGEDEKLFF | TGTGCCAGCACCCTAGGACAGGGGGAGGACGAAAAACTGTTTTTT
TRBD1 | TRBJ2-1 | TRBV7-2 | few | CASSTPGGSSYNEQFF | TGTGCCAGCAGCACCCCAGGGGGTAGCTCCTACAATGAGCAGTTCTTC
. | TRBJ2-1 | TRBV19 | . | CASSINTYNEQFF | TGTGCCAGTAGTATAAACACCTACAATGAGCAGTTCTTC
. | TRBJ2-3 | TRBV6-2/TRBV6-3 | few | CASSYPTDRRGIDTQYF | TGTGCCAGCAGTTACCCAACGGACAGGAGGGGTATCGATACGCAGTATTTT
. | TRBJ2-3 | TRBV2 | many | CASRRVTDTQYF | TGTGCCAGCAGGAGGGTTACAGATACGCAGTATTTT
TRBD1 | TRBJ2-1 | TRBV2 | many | CASSERTGWNEQFF | TGTGCCAGCAGTGAAAGGACAGGGTGGAATGAGCAGTTCTTC
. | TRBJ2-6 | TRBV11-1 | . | CASSFFWEKRPSGANVLTF | TGTGCCAGCAGCTTCTTTTGGGAAAAGAGGCCCTCTGGGGCCAACGTCCTGACTTTC
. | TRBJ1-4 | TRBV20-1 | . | CSARKPGTSGEKLFF | TGCAGTGCTAGAAAGCCCGGGACCTCGGGGGAAAAACTGTTTTTT
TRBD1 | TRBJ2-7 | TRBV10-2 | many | CASKQGAYEQYF | TGCGCCAGCAAACAGGGGGCCTACGAGCAGTACTTC
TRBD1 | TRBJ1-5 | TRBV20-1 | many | CSARRTGVNQPQHF | TGCAGTGCTAGAAGGACAGGGGTTAATCAGCCCCAGCATTTT
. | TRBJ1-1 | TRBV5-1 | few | CASSLLVSRGSNTEAFF | TGCGCCAGCAGCTTGCTAGTTAGTCGGGGGTCGAACACTGAAGCTTTCTTT
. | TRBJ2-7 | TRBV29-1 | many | CSVRGKSYEQYF | TGCAGCGTTAGGGGAAAATCCTACGAGCAGTACTTC
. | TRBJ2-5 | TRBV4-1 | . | CASSPNDYQETQYF | TGCGCCAGCAGCCCGAACGACTACCAAGAGACCCAGTACTTC
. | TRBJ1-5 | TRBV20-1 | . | CSAIGANQPQHF | TGCAGTGCTATAGGGGCTAATCAGCCCCAGCATTTT
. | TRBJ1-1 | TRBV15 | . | CATSRVQGLLNTEAFF | TGTGCCACCAGCAGAGTTCAGGGGTTGTTGAACACTGAAGCTTTCTTT
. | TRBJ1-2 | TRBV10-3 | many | CAISTPDAYFNYGYTF | TGTGCCATCAGTACCCCAGACGCTTATTTTAACTATGGCTACACCTTC
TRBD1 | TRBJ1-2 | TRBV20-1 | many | CSATQQGNYGYTF | TGCAGTGCTACACAACAGGGGAACTATGGCTACACCTTC
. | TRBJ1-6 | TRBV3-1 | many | CASSPGHKNSPLHF | TGTGCCAGCAGCCCTGGACATAAGAATTCACCCCTCCACTTT
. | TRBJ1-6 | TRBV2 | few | CASSLDSGGSPLHF | TGTGCCAGCAGCCTTGACAGTGGGGGTTCACCCCTCCACTTT
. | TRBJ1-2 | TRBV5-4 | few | CASSFQTRADYGYTF | TGTGCCAGCAGCTTTCAGACACGAGCGGACTATGGCTACACCTTC
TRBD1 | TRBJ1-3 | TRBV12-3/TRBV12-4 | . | CASNAGQGGNTIYF | TGTGCCAGCAACGCGGGACAGGGAGGAAACACCATATATTTT
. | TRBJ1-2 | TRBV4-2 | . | CASSQGSGTQPHGYTF | TGTGCCAGCAGCCAAGGTTCCGGGACACAACCCCATGGCTACACCTTC
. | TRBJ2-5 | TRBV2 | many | CASRENIDGETQYF | TGTGCCAGCAGGGAAAATATTGATGGAGAGACCCAGTACTTC
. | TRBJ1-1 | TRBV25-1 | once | CASSLLGERAEAFF | TGTGCCAGCAGTTTGCTGGGCGAAAGGGCTGAAGCTTTCTTT
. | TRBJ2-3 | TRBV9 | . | CASSPYYTDTQYF | TGTGCCAGCAGCCCATACTATACTGATACGCAGTATTTT
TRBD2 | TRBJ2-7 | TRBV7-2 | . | CASSNSGGWSYEQYF | TGTGCCAGCAGCAATAGCGGGGGCTGGTCCTACGAGCAGTACTTC
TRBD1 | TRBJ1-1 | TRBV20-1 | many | CSARRDRVLVGEAFF | TGCAGTGCTAGAAGGGACAGGGTACTTGTGGGTGAAGCTTTCTTT
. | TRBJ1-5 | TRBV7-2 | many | CASSPGRNNQPQHF | TGTGCCAGCAGCCCGGGACGTAACAATCAGCCCCAGCATTTT
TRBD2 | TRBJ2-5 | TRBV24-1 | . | CASNPSGGETQYF | TGTGCCAGCAACCCTAGCGGGGGAGAGACCCAGTACTTC
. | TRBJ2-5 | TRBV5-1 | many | CASKREQETQYF | TGCGCCAGCAAAAGGGAACAAGAGACCCAGTACTTC
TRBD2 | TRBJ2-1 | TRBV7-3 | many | CASSIGLAGAYNEQFF | TGTGCCAGCAGCATCGGACTAGCGGGAGCCTACAATGAGCAGTTCTTC
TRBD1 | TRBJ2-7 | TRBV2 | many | CASKDRGEEQYF | TGTGCCAGCAAAGACAGGGGAGAGGAGCAGTACTTC